Sequencing of this T cell receptor (beta chain) was carried out in a study of cytomegalovirus exposure and HLA in healthy donors. General study points: A later analysis showed that HLA-associated TCR beta chains had undergone more clonal expansion than equally common others.

The PCR had 60 Vbeta and 13 Jbeta primers. Repertoires were generated with immunoSEQ multiplex PCR, while TCRdb's copy carries only in-frame clones and drops some. The table lists about 100,000 clones, around 78% of them singletons. V lost 0 bases to trimming and J lost 7 bases, with 16 bases between them. The germline gives CDR1 GTSNPN, CDR2 SVGIG (reference sequence). This CDR3 is built from 15 residues. With respect to this clone: Its matching antigen is unknown.

Specimen: PBMCs. The origin of this receptor is a man aged 40-49 years in good health and CMV-seronegative. V is TRBV30 and J is TRBJ1-5; weak D call: TRBD1 (6 bases). The DNA of the CDR3 is TGTGCCTGGAGTGTTCTAGGACAGTCTTCGCAGCCCCAGCATTTT. Translating gives CAWSVLGQSSQPQHF.